The following is a TCR beta chain sequence with its context. The antigen is unknown. Reverse transcription of all isolated RNA meant that expressed TCRB transcripts were sequenced. The data were produced by immunoSEQ multiplex PCR, yet TCRdb's version contains in-frame clones alone and is incomplete. This table holds a few hundred thousand clones, around 20% found once. These data are taken from a study of beta chain features in type 1 diabetes. Whole-study findings and limits: Sequencing used cDNA, and cells with high TCR expression could therefore be over-represented.

By way of CD45RO/CCR7/CD25/CD127/CD95/CD27, the CD4+ regulatory, stem cell-like memory, central memory and naive cells were sorted. This CDR3 comprises 15 residues. Trimming at V came to 5 bases and at J to 0 bases, leaving 7 bases not matched to a gene. Germline loops: CDR1 MNHEY, CDR2 SMNVEV (reference sequence). Specimen: naive CD4+ T cells from blood. This sequence was found in a woman aged 18 to 35 in good health. V and J are TRBV27 and TRBJ2-7; 7 bases map to TRBD2. The CDR3 DNA reads TGTGCCAGCAGTATGACCGGGACTACCTCCTACGAGCAGTACTTC. Its translation is CASSMTGTTSYEQYF.